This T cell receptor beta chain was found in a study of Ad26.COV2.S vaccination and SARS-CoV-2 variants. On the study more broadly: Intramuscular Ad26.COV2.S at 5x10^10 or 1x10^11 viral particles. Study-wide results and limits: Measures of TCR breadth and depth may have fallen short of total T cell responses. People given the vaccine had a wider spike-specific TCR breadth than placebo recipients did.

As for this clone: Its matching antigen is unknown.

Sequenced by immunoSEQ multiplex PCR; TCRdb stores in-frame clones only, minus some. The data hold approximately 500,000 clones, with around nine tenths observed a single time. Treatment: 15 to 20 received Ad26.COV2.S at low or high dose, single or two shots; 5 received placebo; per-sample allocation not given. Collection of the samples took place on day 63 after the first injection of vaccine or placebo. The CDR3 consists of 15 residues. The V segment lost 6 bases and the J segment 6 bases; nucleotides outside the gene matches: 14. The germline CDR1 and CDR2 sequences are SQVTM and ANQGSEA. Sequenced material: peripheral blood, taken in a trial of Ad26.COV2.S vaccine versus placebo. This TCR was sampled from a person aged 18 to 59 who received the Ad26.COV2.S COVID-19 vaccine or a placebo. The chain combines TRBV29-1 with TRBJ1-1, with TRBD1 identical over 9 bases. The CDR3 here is CSVIKQGAQGAEAFF. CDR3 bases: TGCAGCGTAATCAAACAGGGGGCGCAGGGGGCTGAAGCTTTCTTT. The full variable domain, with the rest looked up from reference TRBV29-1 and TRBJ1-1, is SAVISQKPSRDICQRGTSLTIQCQVDSQVTMMFWYRQQPGQSLTLIATANQGSEATYESGFVIDKFPISRPNLTFSTLTVSNMSPEDSSIYLCSVIKQGAQGAEAFFGQGTRLTVV.